The present entry profiles one T cell receptor beta chain with its context. Source study methods: Cell counts per sample came from amplifying reference gene primers. TCRdb's copy holds only in-frame clones and misses some; the assay was immunoSEQ multiplex PCR. From that table come the V and J calls and clone size; the DNA was used to work out D and trimming. The table has approximately 300,000 clones, more than 75% seen once; the top ten hold approximately 5%. The data stem from a study of blood T cell repertoires in COVID-19. Study in general: The United States, Italy and Spain were the sources of the acute and convalescent COVID-19 samples.

V was shortened by 0 bases and J by 6 bases, with 8 bases between the two germline ends. The CDR3 contains 13 residues. The V gene's germline CDR1 is LGHNA and CDR2 YSLEER. Material for sequencing was PBMCs or T cells enriched from blood (not recorded which). The gene calls are TRBV4-3 and TRBJ1-2; a weak D match, TRBD1 (5 bases). The clonotype was recovered from a woman in her twenties or thirties who had recovered from COVID-19. CDR3 in amino acids: CASSQETTDGYTF. CDR3 coding DNA: TGCGCCAGCAGCCAAGAAACGACAGATGGCTACACCTTC.